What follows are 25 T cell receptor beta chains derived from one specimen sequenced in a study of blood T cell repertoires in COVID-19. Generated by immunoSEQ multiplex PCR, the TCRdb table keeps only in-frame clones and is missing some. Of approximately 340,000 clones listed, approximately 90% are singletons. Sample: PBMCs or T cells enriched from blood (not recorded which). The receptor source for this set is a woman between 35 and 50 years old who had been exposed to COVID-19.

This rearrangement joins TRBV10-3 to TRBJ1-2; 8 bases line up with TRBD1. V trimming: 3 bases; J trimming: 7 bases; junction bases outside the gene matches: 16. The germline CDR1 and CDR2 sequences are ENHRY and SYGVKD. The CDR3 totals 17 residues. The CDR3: CAISDSQGAFRTAGYTF. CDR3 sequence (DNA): TGTGCCATCAGTGATAGTCAGGGGGCGTTCAGGACTGCTGGCTACACCTTC.

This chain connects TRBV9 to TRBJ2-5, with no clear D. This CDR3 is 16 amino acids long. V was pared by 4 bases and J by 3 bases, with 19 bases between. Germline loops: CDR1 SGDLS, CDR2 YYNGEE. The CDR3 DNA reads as TGTGCCAGCAGCCCCGAAATACAGAGTGGAAAAGAGACCCAGTACTTC. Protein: CASSPEIQSGKETQYF.

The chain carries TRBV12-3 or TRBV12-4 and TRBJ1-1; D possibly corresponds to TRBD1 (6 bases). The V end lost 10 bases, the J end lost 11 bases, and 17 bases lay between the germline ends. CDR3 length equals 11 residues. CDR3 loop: CATGWGRSAFF. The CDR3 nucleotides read TGTGCCACTGGTTGGGGGCGATCGGCTTTCTTT.

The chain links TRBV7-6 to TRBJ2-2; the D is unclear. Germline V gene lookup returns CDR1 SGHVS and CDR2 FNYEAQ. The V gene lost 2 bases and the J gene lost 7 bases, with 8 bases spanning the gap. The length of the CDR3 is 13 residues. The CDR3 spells CASSLPWSGELFF. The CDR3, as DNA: TGTGCCAGCAGCTTACCCTGGAGCGGGGAGCTGTTTTTT.

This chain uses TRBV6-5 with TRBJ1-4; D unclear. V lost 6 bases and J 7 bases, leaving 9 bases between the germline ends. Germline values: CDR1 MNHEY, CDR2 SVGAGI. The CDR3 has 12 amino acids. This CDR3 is CASSPSIEKLFF. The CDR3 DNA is TGTGCCAGCAGCCCCAGTATTGAAAAACTGTTTTTT.

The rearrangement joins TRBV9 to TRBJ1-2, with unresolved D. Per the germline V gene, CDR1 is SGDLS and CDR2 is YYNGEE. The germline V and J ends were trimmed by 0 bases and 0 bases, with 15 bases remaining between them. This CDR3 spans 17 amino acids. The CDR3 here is CASSVGARLSTNYGYTF. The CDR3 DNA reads TGTGCCAGCAGCGTAGGAGCCAGGTTAAGTACTAACTATGGCTACACCTTC. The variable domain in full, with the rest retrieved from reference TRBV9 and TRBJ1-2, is DSGVTQTPKHLITATGQRVTLRCSPRSGDLSVYWYQQSLDQGLQFLIQYYNGEERAKGNILERFSAQQFPDLHSELNLSSLELGDSALYFCASSVGARLSTNYGYTFGSGTRLTVV.

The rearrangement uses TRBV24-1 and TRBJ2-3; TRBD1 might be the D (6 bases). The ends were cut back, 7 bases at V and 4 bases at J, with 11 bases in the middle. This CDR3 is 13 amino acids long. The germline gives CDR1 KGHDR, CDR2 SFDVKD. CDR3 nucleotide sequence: TGTGCCACCAGCCGTTCAGGGGCAGATACGCAGTATTTT. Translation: CATSRSGADTQYF.

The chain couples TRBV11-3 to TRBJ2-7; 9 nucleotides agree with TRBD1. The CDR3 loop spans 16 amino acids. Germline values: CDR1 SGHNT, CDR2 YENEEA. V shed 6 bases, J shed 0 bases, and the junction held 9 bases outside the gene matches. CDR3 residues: CASSYPRGQGSYEQYF. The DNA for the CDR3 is TGTGCCAGCAGTTACCCTAGGGGACAGGGCTCCTACGAGCAGTACTTC.

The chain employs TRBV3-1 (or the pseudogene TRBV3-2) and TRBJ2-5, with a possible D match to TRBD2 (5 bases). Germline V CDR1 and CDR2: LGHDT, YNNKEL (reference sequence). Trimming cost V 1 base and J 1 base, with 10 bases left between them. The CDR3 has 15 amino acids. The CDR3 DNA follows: TGTGCCAGCAGCCAAGGGCCGACTACCCAAGAGACCCAGTACTTC. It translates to CASSQGPTTQETQYF.

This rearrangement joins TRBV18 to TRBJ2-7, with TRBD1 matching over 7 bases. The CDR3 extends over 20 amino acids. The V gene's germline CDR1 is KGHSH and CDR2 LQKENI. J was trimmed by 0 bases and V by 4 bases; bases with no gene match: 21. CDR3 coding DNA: TGTGCCAGCTCACTTTCCGACCACAGTTACCGGGACAGCCACTCCTACGAGCAGTACTTC. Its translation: CASSLSDHSYRDSHSYEQYF. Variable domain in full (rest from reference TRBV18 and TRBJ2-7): NAGVMQNPRHLVRRRGQEARLRCSPMKGHSHVYWYRQLPEEGLKFMVYLQKENIIDESGMPKERFSAEFPKEGPSILRIQQVVRGDSAAYFCASSLSDHSYRDSHSYEQYFGPGTRLTVT.

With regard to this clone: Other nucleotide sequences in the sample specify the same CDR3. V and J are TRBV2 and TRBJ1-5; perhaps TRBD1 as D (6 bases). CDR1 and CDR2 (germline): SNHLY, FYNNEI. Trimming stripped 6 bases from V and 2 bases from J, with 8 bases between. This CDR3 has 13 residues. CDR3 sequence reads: CASRRQGNQPQHF. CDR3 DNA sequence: TGTGCCAGCAGACGACAGGGCAATCAGCCCCAGCATTTT.

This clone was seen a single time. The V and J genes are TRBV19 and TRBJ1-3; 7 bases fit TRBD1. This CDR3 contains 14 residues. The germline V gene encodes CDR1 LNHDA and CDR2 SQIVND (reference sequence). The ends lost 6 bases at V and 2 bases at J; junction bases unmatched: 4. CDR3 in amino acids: CASRSTGTGNTIYF. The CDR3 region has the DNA TGTGCCAGTAGATCGACAGGGACTGGAAACACCATATATTTT.

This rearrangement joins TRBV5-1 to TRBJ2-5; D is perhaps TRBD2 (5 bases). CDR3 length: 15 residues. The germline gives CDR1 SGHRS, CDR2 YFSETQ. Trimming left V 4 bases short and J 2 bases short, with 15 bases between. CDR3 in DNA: TGCGCCAGCAGCCTTGGGGAGCGGTTACAAGAGACCCAGTACTTC. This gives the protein CASSLGERLQETQYF.

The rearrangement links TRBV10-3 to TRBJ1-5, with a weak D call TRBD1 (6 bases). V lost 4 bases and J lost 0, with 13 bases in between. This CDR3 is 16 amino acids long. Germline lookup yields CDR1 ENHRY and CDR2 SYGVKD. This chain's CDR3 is CAISAGTQDSNQPQHF. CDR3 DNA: TGTGCCATCAGTGCCGGGACACAAGATAGCAATCAGCCCCAGCATTTT.

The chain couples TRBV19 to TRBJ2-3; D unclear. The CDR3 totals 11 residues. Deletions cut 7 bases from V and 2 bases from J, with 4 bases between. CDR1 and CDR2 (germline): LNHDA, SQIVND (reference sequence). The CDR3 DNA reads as TGTGCCAGTACTAACACAGATACGCAGTATTTT. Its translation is CASTNTDTQYF. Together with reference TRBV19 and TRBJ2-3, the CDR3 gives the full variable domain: DGGITQSPKYLFRKEGQNVTLSCEQNLNHDAMYWYRQDPGQGLRLIYYSQIVNDFQKGDIAEGYSVSREKKESFPLTVTSAQKNPTAFYLCASTNTDTQYFGPGTRLTVL.

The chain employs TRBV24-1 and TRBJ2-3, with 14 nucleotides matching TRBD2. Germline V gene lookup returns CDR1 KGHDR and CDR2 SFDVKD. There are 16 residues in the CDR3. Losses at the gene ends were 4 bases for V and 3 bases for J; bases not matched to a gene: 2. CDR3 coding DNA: TGTGCCACCAGTGAGACTAGCGGGGGGGCAACAGATACGCAGTATTTT. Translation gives CATSETSGGATDTQYF.

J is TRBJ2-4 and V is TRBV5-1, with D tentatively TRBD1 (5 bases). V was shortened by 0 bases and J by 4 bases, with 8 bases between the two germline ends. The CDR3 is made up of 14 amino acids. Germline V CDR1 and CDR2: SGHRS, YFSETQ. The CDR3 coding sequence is TGCGCCAGCAGCTTGGGACAGCCAAAAAACATTCAGTACTTC. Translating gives CASSLGQPKNIQYF.

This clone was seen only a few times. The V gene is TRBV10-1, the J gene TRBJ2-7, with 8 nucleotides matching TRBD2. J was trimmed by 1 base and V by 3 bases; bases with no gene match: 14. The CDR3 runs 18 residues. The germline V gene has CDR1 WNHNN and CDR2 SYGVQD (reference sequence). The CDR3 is CASSDLTTGTRGSYEQYF. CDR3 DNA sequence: TGCGCCAGCAGTGACCTCACAACGGGGACTAGGGGATCCTACGAGCAGTACTTC.

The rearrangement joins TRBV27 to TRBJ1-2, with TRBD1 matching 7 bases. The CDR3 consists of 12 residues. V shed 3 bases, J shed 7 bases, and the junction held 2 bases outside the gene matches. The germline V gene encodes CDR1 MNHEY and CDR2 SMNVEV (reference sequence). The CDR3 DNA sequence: TGTGCCAGCAGTTTTGCAGGGGGTGGCTACACCTTC. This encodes CASSFAGGGYTF.

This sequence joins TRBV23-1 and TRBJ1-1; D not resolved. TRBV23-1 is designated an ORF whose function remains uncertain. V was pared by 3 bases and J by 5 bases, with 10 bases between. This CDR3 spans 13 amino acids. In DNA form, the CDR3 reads TGCGCCAGCAGTCAGGGCCGATTAACTGAAGCTTTCTTT. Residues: CASSQGRLTEAFF.

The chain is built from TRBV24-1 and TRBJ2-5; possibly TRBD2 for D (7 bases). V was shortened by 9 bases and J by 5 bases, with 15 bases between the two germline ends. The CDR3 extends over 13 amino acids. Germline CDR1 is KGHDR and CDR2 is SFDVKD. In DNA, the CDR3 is TGTGCCACCTCAACCGGGGGGCGGGAGACCCAGTACTTC. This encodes CATSTGGRETQYF.

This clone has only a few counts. The CDR3 bases are TGTGCCAGCAGTACCACGGGAAGCGGCTCCTACGAGCAGTACTTC. Encoded protein: CASSTTGSGSYEQYF. This rearrangement joins TRBV6-6 to TRBJ2-7; possibly TRBD2 for D (5 bases). The CDR3 has 15 amino acids. Trimming stripped 5 bases from V and 0 bases from J, with 14 bases between. The V gene's germline CDR1 is MNHNY and CDR2 SVGAGI (reference sequence).

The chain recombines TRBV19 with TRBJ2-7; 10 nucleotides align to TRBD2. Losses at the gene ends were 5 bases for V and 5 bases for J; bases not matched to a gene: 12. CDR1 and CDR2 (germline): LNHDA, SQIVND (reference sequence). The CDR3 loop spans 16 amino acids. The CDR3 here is CASSFLAGGPFDEQYF. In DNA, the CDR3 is TGTGCCAGTAGTTTCTTAGCGGGGGGCCCCTTTGACGAGCAGTACTTC.

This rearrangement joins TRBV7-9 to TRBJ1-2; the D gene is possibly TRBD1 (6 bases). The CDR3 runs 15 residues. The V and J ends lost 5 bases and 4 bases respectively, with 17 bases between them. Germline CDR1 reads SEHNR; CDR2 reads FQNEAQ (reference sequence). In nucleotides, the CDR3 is TGTGCCAGCAGCAGTGACAGGTCCCAACTCTATGGCTACACCTTC. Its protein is CASSSDRSQLYGYTF.

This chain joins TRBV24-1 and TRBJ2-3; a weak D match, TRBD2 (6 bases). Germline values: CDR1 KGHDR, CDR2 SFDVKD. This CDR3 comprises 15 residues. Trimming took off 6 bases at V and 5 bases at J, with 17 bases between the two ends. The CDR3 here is CATSSRRDREDTQYF. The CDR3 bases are TGTGCCACCAGTTCCAGGCGGGATAGGGAAGATACGCAGTATTTT.